The 17 T cell receptor beta chains below come from one sample, sequenced in a study of vaccination effects on CD4 cells after COVID-19. These receptors' antigens are unknown. TCRdb's copy holds only in-frame clones and misses some; the assay was immunoSEQ multiplex PCR. The table has about 25,000 clones, 60% to 80% seen once. Using viral peptide pools, the ViraFEST assay grew out antigen-specific CD4+ T cells prior to sequencing. The culture ran for around nine days, and then CD4+ T cells were isolated. Vaccination of participants consisted of two doses of either the BNT162b2 or mRNA-1273 vaccine. The sample in question was CD4+ T cells from PBMCs cultured with SARS-CoV-2 spike peptides, obtained after COVID-19 vaccination. All receptors derive from a human donor who received a COVID-19 vaccine.

The J gene is TRBJ1-6, the V gene TRBV5-1; 8 bases are shared with TRBD1. This CDR3 has 15 residues. The V gene end was trimmed by 4 bases and the J gene end by 6 bases; junction bases not matched to a gene: 6. Germline V lookup: CDR1 SGHRS, CDR2 YFSETQ. The CDR3 DNA reads TGCGCCAGCAGCCTCGGACAGGGAGTTAATTCACCCCTCCACTTT. Protein product: CASSLGQGVNSPLHF.

The rearrangement joins TRBV10-3 to TRBJ1-2; no reliable D call. In germline, CDR1 is ENHRY, CDR2 SYGVKD. V was pared by 3 bases and J by 6 bases, with 11 bases between. The CDR3 is 13 amino acids. This CDR3 is CAISDGPGHGYTF. CDR3 nucleotides: TGTGCCATCAGTGACGGTCCCGGCCATGGCTACACCTTC.

The rearrangement uses TRBV28 and TRBJ2-7, with D possibly TRBD1 on 6 matching bases. The CDR3 is 14 residues long. With 7 bases removed from V and 4 bases from J, the gap between germline ends came to 17 bases. The germline gives CDR1 MDHEN, CDR2 SYDVKM. The CDR3, as DNA: TGTGCCAGCACAAGACAGGCCTCCCCGTACGAGCAGTACTTC. This sequence encodes CASTRQASPYEQYF.

The chain links TRBV2 to TRBJ1-5; a possible D gene is TRBD1 (6 bases). The germline gives CDR1 SNHLY, CDR2 FYNNEI. V lost 6 bases, J lost 5 bases, and 14 bases lay in between. The CDR3 contains 14 residues. The CDR3 sequence: CASRQGSRDQPQHF. The CDR3 DNA follows: TGTGCCAGCAGGCAGGGGTCCAGGGATCAGCCCCAGCATTTT.

V is TRBV4-1 and J is TRBJ2-1; 8 nucleotides agree with TRBD1. V shed 1 base, J shed 9 bases, and the junction held 14 bases outside the gene matches. CDR1 and CDR2 from the germline V gene are MGHRA and YSYEKL. This CDR3 is built from 17 residues. Here the CDR3 reads CASSQGGLRTGYGEQFF. CDR3 in DNA: TGCGCCAGCAGCCAAGGGGGCCTACGGACAGGGTATGGTGAGCAGTTCTTC.

J is TRBJ1-6 and V is TRBV30; D perhaps matches TRBD1 (6 bases). Germline V gene sequence: CDR1 GTSNPN, CDR2 SVGIG (reference sequence). The CDR3 runs 14 residues. The V end lost 3 bases, the J end lost 5 bases, and 11 bases lay between the germline ends. CDR3 nucleotide sequence: TGTGCCTGGAGACGGACAGCCAATAATTCACCCCTCCACTTT. Translated: CAWRRTANNSPLHF.

The chain has TRBV13 and TRBJ2-7; no firm D call. Germline V gene lookup returns CDR1 PRHDT and CDR2 FYEKMQ (reference sequence). V dropped 2 bases and J dropped 9 bases, with 11 bases sitting between them. The CDR3 totals 12 residues. The CDR3, as DNA: TGTGCCAGCAGCTTAAATATTGGCGGGCAGTACTTC. It specifies CASSLNIGGQYF.

The chain joins TRBV6-5 to TRBJ1-2; TRBD1 matches at 7 bases. J lost 2 bases, V lost 2 bases, and 5 bases had no gene match. The CDR3 covers 15 residues. The germline CDR1 and CDR2 sequences are MNHEY and SVGAGI. CDR3 bases: TGTGCCAGCAGTTACCAAAAACAGGGGAACTATGGCTACACCTTC. Residues: CASSYQKQGNYGYTF.

The chain couples TRBV5-1 to TRBJ2-3, with 12 bases fitting TRBD2. V gave up 1 base and J gave up 3 bases; unmatched junction bases: 9. Germline CDR1 and CDR2: SGHRS and YFSETQ. The CDR3 extends over 18 amino acids. CDR3 in amino acids: CASSLNLAGGPATDTQYF. CDR3 bases: TGCGCCAGCAGCTTGAACCTAGCGGGAGGGCCGGCGACAGATACGCAGTATTTT. Full variable domain (outside the CDR3, taken from reference TRBV5-1 and TRBJ2-3): KAGVTQTPRYLIKTRGQQVTLSCSPISGHRSVSWYQQTPGQGLQFLFEYFSETQRNKGNFPGRFSGRQFSNSRSEMNVSTLELGDSALYLCASSLNLAGGPATDTQYFGPGTRLTVL.

Here the CDR3 reads CASSEAGEADTQYF. The CDR3 bases are TGTGCCAGCAGTGAAGCGGGAGAGGCAGATACGCAGTATTTT. The V and J genes are TRBV6-4 and TRBJ2-3; TRBD2 agrees at 8 bases. V was clipped by 3 bases and J by 4 bases; unmatched bases: 3. The CDR3 spans 14 residues. Germline V gives CDR1 MRHNA, CDR2 SNTAGT.

The gene calls are TRBV6-5 and TRBJ1-2; D might be TRBD1 (6 bases). Germline assignment: CDR1 MNHEY and CDR2 SVGAGI. V was cut by 5 bases and J by 7 bases, with 14 bases left in between. The CDR3 is made up of 13 amino acids. The DNA for the CDR3 is TGTGCCAGCAGTCGGGACAAAGGGGGTGGCTACACCTTC. Translation: CASSRDKGGGYTF.

This clone was observed a handful of times. The chain uses TRBV27 and TRBJ1-1, with D possibly TRBD1 on 6 matching bases. The CDR3 extends over 13 amino acids. Trimming pared 7 bases from V and 6 bases from J, leaving 15 bases between. Germline assignment: CDR1 MNHEY and CDR2 SMNVEV (reference sequence). The CDR3 bases are TGTGCCAGCAATTATTATAGGGGGTCTGAAGCTTTCTTT. Protein sequence: CASNYYRGSEAFF.

V usage is TRBV6-5 and J usage is TRBJ2-5; maybe TRBD1 (6 bases). Deletions cut 6 bases from V and 4 bases from J, with 12 bases between. Germline V gene data show CDR1 as MNHEY and CDR2 as SVGAGI. The CDR3 runs to 13 residues. The CDR3, as DNA: TGTGCCAGCAGCAGACAGACAGGAGAGACCCAGTACTTC. Amino acid sequence: CASSRQTGETQYF.

Here the CDR3 reads CASRKAFSGNTIYF. Here the CDR3 DNA reads TGTGCCAGTCGAAAGGCTTTCTCTGGAAACACCATATATTTT. The chain is built from TRBV19 and TRBJ1-3; D uncertain. The V gene lost 8 bases and the J gene lost 0 bases, with 11 bases spanning the gap. The CDR3 has 14 amino acids. CDR1 LNHDA and CDR2 SQIVND come from the germline V gene (reference sequence).

V usage is TRBV15 and J usage is TRBJ2-3, with 8 positions matching TRBD2. This CDR3 region has 17 residues. Germline CDR1 LNHNV, CDR2 YYDKDF (reference sequence). The J segment lost 2 bases and the V segment lost 4 bases, leaving 11 bases of the junction unmatched. The CDR3 nucleotides are TGTGCCACCAGCACCGGTGTTACTAGCGGAAACACAGATACGCAGTATTTT. It codes for CATSTGVTSGNTDTQYF.

The rearrangement links TRBV29-1 to TRBJ2-1, with D unresolved. The length of the CDR3 is 11 residues. Trimming stripped 4 bases from V and 7 bases from J, with 8 bases between. Looked up from germline, CDR1 is SQVTM and CDR2 is ANQGSEA. This chain's CDR3 is CSVVSLNEQFF. The CDR3 nucleotides read TGCAGCGTTGTCAGTCTAAATGAGCAGTTCTTC.

The V gene is TRBV3-1 (or the pseudogene TRBV3-2), the J gene TRBJ2-4, with 8 bases lining up with TRBD1. CDR1 and CDR2 (germline): LGHDT, YNNKEL (reference sequence). CDR3 length: 14 residues. The V gene end was trimmed by 6 bases and the J gene end by 7 bases; junction bases not matched to a gene: 8. CDR3 DNA sequence: TGTGCCAGCAGTGTCAGGGGGCGCGGGAACATTCAGTACTTC. As protein: CASSVRGRGNIQYF.